This TCR beta chain was captured in a study of blood T cell repertoires in COVID-19. Study context: From T cells, B-cell-depleted T cells, or PBMCs came the material, which was cDNA or gDNA.

The CDR3 sequence is 13 residues long. The V end was cut by 8 bases, the J end by 6 bases, with 11 bases between. CDR1 is SNHLY and CDR2 is FYNNEI in the germline V gene. The method was immunoSEQ multiplex PCR; TCRdb's version includes in-frame clones alone and lacks a portion of them. The data hold approximately 220,000 clones, with 84% observed a single time. The specimen sequenced was PBMCs or T cells enriched from blood (not recorded which). V is TRBV2 and J is TRBJ1-6; TRBD1 is a possible D gene (5 bases). The receptor was isolated from a woman between 40 and 55 years old who had recovered from COVID-19. CDR3 sequence (DNA): TGTGCCAGCCGGGGGTTGGGTAATTCACCCCTCCACTTT. Protein: CASRGLGNSPLHF.